The T cell receptor (beta chain) described here comes from a study of cytomegalovirus exposure and HLA in healthy donors. For the study at large: Clustering assigned 81% of the approximately 400 genotyped donors to the Caucasian-associated ancestry cluster.

The germline V and J ends were trimmed by 2 bases and 2 bases, with 12 bases remaining between them. The CDR3 totals 15 residues. Germline loops: CDR1 MNHEY, CDR2 SMNVEV (reference sequence). The study ran its PCR with 60 Vbeta and 13 Jbeta primers. The assay was immunoSEQ multiplex PCR, and TCRdb's table has in-frame clones only and misses some. The top ten hold around 0.98% of the sample, which has about 160,000 clones, more than 70% seen once. Sequences were obtained from PBMCs. V gene TRBV27 combines with J gene TRBJ1-1, with D perhaps matching TRBD1 (5 bases). The sequence derives from a man aged 25 to 45 in good health and CMV-seronegative. The CDR3 coding sequence is TGTGCCAGCAGTTTAGCGCCGACAGCTAACACTGAAGCTTTCTTT. Translation gives CASSLAPTANTEAFF.